The subject of this entry is one T cell receptor beta chain. Its cognate antigen has yet to be identified. No qualities accompany the bases; no much larger clone lies one base away. Separate from the approximately 670-subject first cohort, the validation cohort of around 130 subjects was the group to which the donors belonged. This sample was taken from a study of cytomegalovirus exposure and HLA in healthy donors (dated by TCRdb to 2015 to 2018). Regarding the study in general: The roughly 670 repertoires of the first cohort and the approximately 130 validation repertoires were produced on the same platform, according to a later analysis. The study aimed to test whether cataloging public T cell receptors could reveal signatures of past pathogen exposure. Besides the first cohort of around 670 subjects, a separate validation cohort made up of around 120 different subjects was used. The study combined high-throughput TCR immunosequencing, statistical association of individual TCRs with disease status, and machine learning to predict cytomegalovirus infection status. Beyond this particular receptor, the publication reports: All 120 or so repertoires were used to score co-occurrence in the validation cohort in a later analysis, because that analysis had no HLA typing for the cohort. In vitro tests confirmed that a few of the cytomegalovirus-associated TCR beta chains recognize cytomegalovirus antigens. While some public TCRs were present in many individuals, most TCR sequences turned up only very rarely across donors. The classifier was reported to diagnose cytomegalovirus status with high specificity and sensitivity in both the original cohort and the validation cohort. In a later analysis, TCRs clustered in the first cohort were found to also tend to co-occur in the approximately 110 validation repertoires, with 94% of cluster scores above 0. A total of around 150 TCR beta chains were listed by the study as associated with cytomegalovirus. The authors suggested that the approach could potentially be generalized to other disease states and immunological phenotypes.

CDR1 and CDR2 are drawn from the germline V gene: SGHTA, FQGNSA. Ends trimmed: V by 5 bases, J by 2 bases; bases unmatched to a gene: 2. The CDR3 spans 13 residues, from the cysteine through the phenylalanine. Only the CDR3 portion is preserved as DNA: 39 bases, with reading frame beginning at the first base. The method was the immunoSEQ multiplex PCR assay. In the source study's methods: To diagnose cytomegalovirus status from the catalog of TCR beta chain sequences, a statistical classification framework was built. TCRdb provides this immuneACCESS table in a form limited to in-frame rearrangements. Some clones are lacking; in checked studies, under half of them reflect an unresolved V gene, and why the rest are absent is not known. For V, J and clone size, that table is used; D and trimming come from the DNA. This sample comprises around 150,000 clones, roughly nine tenths of them detected only once. The top ten hold about 5.8% of the sample.

Sequencing input: PBMCs. The TCR sequence derives from a woman aged 30 to 39 in good health and CMV-seronegative. The V and J segments used are TRBV7-2 and TRBJ2-7; TRBD2 fits 8 bases in the junction. The CDR3 here reads CASSNSGAYEQYF. The DNA sequence reads TGTGCCAGCAGCAATAGCGGGGCCTACGAGCAGTACTTC.